The rows below give T cell receptor beta chains drawn from one sample of a study of blood T cell repertoires in COVID-19. Profiled with immunoSEQ multiplex PCR; TCRdb holds only in-frame clones, not every one. This sample has roughly 570,000 clones, with roughly nine tenths found just once. Sequenced sample: peripheral blood. The receptor set was obtained from a woman in her forties or fifties with COVID-19, enrolled during active disease. Both conserved end residues are part of each CDR3. A D gene is named only where the DNA matches it firmly.

TRBV30	TRBJ1-6	TRBD1	CAWSPGGDSPLHF
TRBV2	TRBJ2-3	-	CASREGQSTDTQYF
TRBV5-1	TRBJ2-3	TRBD2	CASSSFRGERDTQYF
TRBV12-2	TRBJ1-5	-	CASRGKNTNRGDMAQHF
TRBV19	TRBJ1-5	-	CASSIYGGEGQPQHF
TRBV27	TRBJ1-5	-	CASSVTVSGQPQHF
TRBV20-1	TRBJ2-2	-	CSAARTGELFF
TRBV6-2/TRBV6-3	TRBJ1-5	-	CASSDVPTGQRAQHF
TRBV2	TRBJ1-1	-	CASSVEGNTEAFF
TRBV9	TRBJ2-5	TRBD2	CASSTGGVLYQETQYF
TRBV12-3/TRBV12-4	TRBJ2-7	-	CASSLQGIEQYF
TRBV5-4	TRBJ2-7	-	CASSTQGGDEQYF
TRBV3-1/TRBV3-2	TRBJ1-2	TRBD1	CASSLQGQDYGYTF
TRBV19	TRBJ2-1	TRBD2	CASSIARREGNEQFF
TRBV5-5	TRBJ1-2	-	CASTMTRMDRDGYTF
TRBV19	TRBJ1-1	TRBD1	CASRGGTGVGEAFF
TRBV5-5	TRBJ2-3	TRBD1	CASSSTGITDTQYF
TRBV6-5	TRBJ1-3	-	CASSSGYTIYF
TRBV29-1	TRBJ2-1	-	CSVGNYNEQFF
TRBV6-1	TRBJ2-5	-	CASSERRIGETQYF
TRBV7-9	TRBJ1-5	-	CASSYGDSNQPQHF
TRBV19	TRBJ2-2	TRBD1	CASTVEGARSGELFF
TRBV3-1/TRBV3-2	TRBJ2-1	-	CASSPGWGVSSYNEQFF
TRBV27	TRBJ1-2	-	CASSSLGGNYGYTF
TRBV6-1	TRBJ1-4	-	CASSEGQVPPNEKLFF
TRBV9	TRBJ2-2	-	CASSTAGTNTGELFF
TRBV5-1	TRBJ1-2	TRBD1	CASSLKGQDWGYTF
TRBV4-1	TRBJ2-2	TRBD2	CASSQVGLAGGPDTGELFF
TRBV9	TRBJ2-3	-	CATPEGGASTDTQYF
TRBV27	TRBJ2-3	-	CASSFRGDTQYF
TRBV6-5	TRBJ1-2	-	CASSYDSSQDGYTF
TRBV27	TRBJ1-4	TRBD1	CASRPLTGPKTNEKLFF
TRBV7-2	TRBJ2-1	TRBD1	CASSRGQDVNEQFF
TRBV11-3	TRBJ2-3	-	CASSPYGGATTDTQYF
TRBV5-1	TRBJ1-2	TRBD1	CASSLAQGDGYTF
TRBV5-4	TRBJ2-2	-	CASSSTGTSGELFF
TRBV9	TRBJ2-3	TRBD2	CASSVESLAVSTDTQYF
TRBV20-1	TRBJ1-3	-	CSASLVSSGNTIYF
TRBV9	TRBJ1-1	-	CASSVAHAVDTEAFF